This paragraph reports one T cell receptor (beta chain). Its antigen is unknown. Germline loops: CDR1 SGHTA, CDR2 FQGNSA. The length of the CDR3 is 15 residues. The ends were cut back, 3 bases at V and 5 bases at J, with 16 bases in the middle. This sample stems from a study of T cell repertoires in ileal Crohn's disease. Study information: The M6 sample came from neoterminal ileum during colonoscopy after surgery.

General study points: Within the first postoperative year, endoscopy came at median about 6.9 months.

Described time point: neoterminal ileum biopsy at postoperative endoscopy, about 6 months after surgery. Patients were adults with ileal or ileocolonic Crohn's disease needing resection. Sequencing was performed with immunoSEQ multiplex PCR; in TCRdb, only in-frame clones are kept and a portion is missing. Of 13,000 or so clones in the sample, roughly 80% were seen once. The receptor's source is an adult with Crohn's disease. The specimen was ileal tissue. The chain uses TRBV7-2 and TRBJ1-2; D possibly corresponds to TRBD1 (6 bases). The CDR3 sequence: CASSLAGATGYGYTF. CDR3 nucleotides: TGTGCCAGCAGCTTGGCGGGGGCTACTGGGTATGGCTACACCTTC.